This TCR beta chain was found in a study of long-term antiretroviral therapy in people with HIV. Points on this clone: Its specificity is not known.

The CDR3 is 14 residues long. Germline CDR1 LGHNA, CDR2 YNFKEQ. The ends were cut back, 0 bases at V and 5 bases at J, with 8 bases in the middle. Survey-level resolution applied to immunoSEQ assay v3.0. Sequencing was performed with immunoSEQ multiplex PCR; in TCRdb, only in-frame clones are kept and a portion is missing. The table has approximately 30,000 clones, 75% to 85% seen once; the top ten hold approximately 3.2%. Findings of the study overall: Viral resistance, ART adherence and therapy changes all lacked available data. Although diversity increased after ART, it remained lower than in transplant donor controls.

The sample in question was unsorted PBMCs, obtained 1.9 years after starting antiretroviral therapy. The source of this sequence is a man younger than 35 with HIV. The chain employs TRBV4-2 and TRBJ1-5; a weak D match, TRBD1 (5 bases). The DNA of the CDR3 is TGTGCCAGCAGCCAAGAGGGGCGAGATCAGCCCCAGCATTTT. Translating gives CASSQEGRDQPQHF.